The 26 T cell receptor beta chains reported below all come from one sample, sequenced in a study of CD8 T cells in ankylosing spondylitis (dated by TCRdb to about 2017). Receptors were amplified or captured by 5' RACE. The sequencing machine was an Illumina HiSeq 2500. TCRdb trimmed the raw reads at Q25, called clones with MiXCR and kept productive beta chains. A single entry per CDR3 protein holds the most common genes and DNA from its merged rows. Counted in this sample were about 360,000 distinct CDR3 sequences; around 20% of them appeared once. The ten top clones hold roughly 14% of the sample. The sequencing sample was made of blood, either unsorted or a sorted T cell fraction (not recorded which). These receptors came from a male donor with ankylosing spondylitis or in good health (not recorded which).

A few counts support this clonotype. This chain joins TRBV28 and TRBJ2-5; 7 bases fit TRBD1. Looked up from germline, CDR1 is MDHEN and CDR2 is SYDVKM. This CDR3 has 14 amino acids. The J segment lost 5 bases and the V segment lost 8 bases, leaving 11 bases of the junction unmatched. The CDR3 region is CASYPDRPLETQYF. The CDR3 bases are TGTGCCAGCTATCCGGACAGGCCCCTCGAGACCCAGTACTTC.

The chain employs TRBV4-2 and TRBJ2-1, with 10 bases lining up with TRBD2. Looked up from germline, CDR1 is LGHNA and CDR2 is YNFKEQ. V gave up 0 bases and J gave up 2 bases; unmatched junction bases: 4. This CDR3 contains 17 residues. The CDR3, as DNA: TGTGCCAGCAGCCAAGATATACTAGCGGGGACCTACAATGAGCAGTTCTTC. This encodes CASSQDILAGTYNEQFF.

The genes are TRBV6-5 and TRBJ2-7, with D possibly being TRBD1 or TRBD2 (6 bases each). Germline V gene data show CDR1 as MNHEY and CDR2 as SVGAGI. Trimming stripped 2 bases from V and 3 bases from J, with 14 bases between. CDR3 length: 15 amino acids. The CDR3 DNA reads TGTGCCAGCAGTTACCATAAGGGGGGTGACTACGAGCAGTACTTC. Its translation: CASSYHKGGDYEQYF.

In its sample, this clonotype was seen a few times. The rearrangement links TRBV11-2 to TRBJ2-7; possible D gene TRBD2, 5 bases. Trimming took off 5 bases at V and 4 bases at J, with 18 bases between the two ends. From germline, CDR1 is SGHAT and CDR2 FQNNGV. This CDR3 has 15 residues. The CDR3 bases are TGTGCCAGCAGCCCGTGGGTAGAGGGCGGATACGAGCAGTACTTC. This gives the protein CASSPWVEGGYEQYF.

Comment on this clonotype: The germline gene is not matched at one end of the junction; a read error may be the cause. J is TRBJ1-2 and V is TRBV7-2; a weak D match, TRBD1 (6 bases). CDR1 and CDR2 from the germline V gene are SGHTA and FQGNSA. CDR3 size: 17 residues. DNA for the CDR3: TGTGCCAGCAGCTTAGGAGTCGGGTGGGGGGCGAACTATAGCTACACCTTC. Translated, it gives CASSLGVGWGANYSYTF.

This chain connects TRBV6-2 or TRBV6-3 to TRBJ2-7; D unclear. Germline CDR1 is MNHEY and CDR2 is SVGEGT. The CDR3 is made up of 15 amino acids. V gave up 2 bases and J gave up 2 bases, with 13 bases separating them. Here the CDR3 reads CASSYPPPDTYEQYF. The CDR3, as DNA: TGTGCCAGCAGTTACCCTCCCCCAGATACCTACGAGCAGTACTTC.

This chain joins TRBV7-3 and TRBJ2-3, with D possibly called TRBD1 or TRBD2 (5 bases each). V was cut by 3 bases and J by 4 bases, with 11 bases left in between. Germline CDR1 SGHTA, CDR2 FQGTGA. The CDR3 contains 14 residues. This chain's CDR3 is CASSFVGDADTQYF. In nucleotides, the CDR3 is TGTGCCAGCAGCTTTGTGGGGGACGCAGATACGCAGTATTTT.

This chain uses TRBV3-1 with TRBJ2-7; the D is unclear. Germline lookup yields CDR1 LGHDT and CDR2 YNNKEL (reference sequence). The CDR3 is 15 amino acids. V was shortened by 2 bases and J by 2 bases, with 13 bases between the two germline ends. CDR3 nucleotides: TGTGCCAGCAGCCAATCCGAACTCACCCCCTACGAGCAGTACTTC. Protein product: CASSQSELTPYEQYF.

The gene calls are TRBV5-8 and TRBJ2-7; D call uncertain. The CDR3 is 11 amino acids. V dropped 4 bases and J dropped 7 bases, with 9 bases sitting between them. Germline V lookup: CDR1 SGHTS, CDR2 YDEGEE. The CDR3 loop is CASSRIAEQYF. Here the CDR3 DNA reads TGTGCCAGCAGCCGTATTGCAGAGCAGTACTTC.

The chain joins TRBV4-1 to TRBJ2-7, with 7 positions matching TRBD2. V shed 1 base, J shed 5 bases, and the junction held 11 bases outside the gene matches. This CDR3 contains 16 residues. Germline V CDR1 and CDR2: MGHRA, YSYEKL. The CDR3 nucleotides are TGCGCCAGCAGCCAAGGGACTAGTTGGGGCTTGAACGAGCAGTACTTC. This gives the protein CASSQGTSWGLNEQYF.

The J gene is TRBJ2-7, the V gene TRBV6-2 or TRBV6-3; 9 bases align to TRBD2. After removal of 2 bases from V and 0 bases from J, the junction contained 5 bases not matched to a gene. The CDR3 is made up of 16 amino acids. Germline V gene lookup returns CDR1 MNHEY and CDR2 SVGEGT. CDR3 region: CASSYKSGGYSYEQYF. The CDR3 DNA follows: TGTGCCAGCAGTTACAAGAGCGGGGGGTACTCCTACGAGCAGTACTTC.

Only a few counts were recorded for this clonotype. The V call is TRBV27, the J call TRBJ2-5; D might be TRBD1 (6 bases). V lost 4 bases and J lost 5, with 14 bases in between. Germline CDR1 reads MNHEY; CDR2 reads SMNVEV (reference sequence). The CDR3 is 14 residues long. In DNA form, the CDR3 reads TGTGCCAGCAGTTCCGACAGGATGAGGGAGACCCAGTACTTC. Its translation: CASSSDRMRETQYF.

This clonotype was counted a few times. This chain uses TRBV6-2 or TRBV6-3 with TRBJ2-1; D ambiguous. The CDR3 length is 17 residues. Germline CDR1 and CDR2: MNHEY and SVGEGT. V lost 0 bases and J 4 bases, leaving 16 bases between the germline ends. This chain's CDR3 is CASSYSPIPDGYNEQFF. The CDR3 nucleotides are TGTGCCAGCAGTTACTCCCCAATCCCCGACGGATACAATGAGCAGTTCTTC.

J is TRBJ2-1 and V is TRBV7-9; TRBD2 agrees at 8 bases. The CDR3 is 17 amino acids. CDR1 SEHNR and CDR2 FQNEAQ come from the germline V gene (reference sequence). V shed 4 bases and J 5 bases; nucleotides not matched to a gene: 13. The DNA for the CDR3 is TGTGCCAGCAGCTCGCCCCTCATAGCGGGGACGGACAATGAGCAGTTCTTC. Translation gives CASSSPLIAGTDNEQFF.

This chain links TRBV4-1 with TRBJ1-2, with TRBD1 as a possible D gene (5 bases). Trimming took 0 bases from V and 3 from J, leaving 8 bases between them. The CDR3 covers 14 residues. Looked up from germline, CDR1 is MGHRA and CDR2 is YSYEKL. CDR3 sequence reads: CASSQDVQDYGYTF. CDR3 coding DNA: TGCGCCAGCAGCCAAGATGTACAGGACTATGGCTACACCTTC.

V usage is TRBV19 and J usage is TRBJ2-4; D might be TRBD1 or TRBD2, each matching 5 bases. V was trimmed by 5 bases and J by 4 bases, leaving 15 bases between them. The CDR3 sequence is 15 residues long. Per the germline V gene, CDR1 is LNHDA and CDR2 is SQIVND (reference sequence). The CDR3 here is CASSFLPEGKNIQYF. DNA of the CDR3: TGTGCCAGTAGTTTCCTCCCCGAGGGGAAAAACATTCAGTACTTC.

The genes are TRBV5-4 and TRBJ2-2; D gene ambiguous. The CDR3 is 11 residues long. The ends were cut back, 10 bases at V and 9 bases at J, with 13 bases in the middle. The germline V gene encodes CDR1 SGHNT and CDR2 YYREEE (reference sequence). The CDR3 spells CASVSDRELFF. CDR3 bases: TGTGCCTCCGTTTCGGATCGGGAGCTGTTTTTT.

The rearrangement links TRBV10-2 to TRBJ1-2; TRBD1 aligns across 9 bases. CDR3 size: 14 residues. The germline V gene has CDR1 WSHSY and CDR2 SAAADI. J was trimmed by 4 bases and V by 8 bases; bases with no gene match: 8. DNA of the CDR3: TGCGCCAGCCACGGGACAGGGAGTTTCTATGGCTACACCTTC. As protein: CASHGTGSFYGYTF.

This chain uses TRBV29-1 with TRBJ2-1, with a tentative D call TRBD1 (6 bases). V was shortened by 4 bases and J by 5 bases, with 12 bases between the two germline ends. The germline CDR1 and CDR2 sequences are SQVTM and ANQGSEA. This CDR3 region has 13 residues. In DNA, the CDR3 is TGCAGCGTTGCTGGGGCAGGGGACAATGAGCAGTTCTTC. Translation: CSVAGAGDNEQFF.

This chain joins TRBV6-1 and TRBJ2-1; D is undetermined. The CDR3 is made up of 16 amino acids. The germline CDR1 and CDR2 sequences are MNHNS and SASEGT. Trimming left V 6 bases short and J 0 bases short, with 15 bases between. The CDR3 nucleotides read TGTGCCAGCAGGAGGCTGGACGGCAGCTCCTACAATGAGCAGTTCTTC. Protein: CASRRLDGSSYNEQFF.

This clonotype has more than one count but fewer than ten. The chain joins TRBV12-3 or TRBV12-4 to TRBJ2-7; no clear D gene. The CDR3 contains 15 residues. The V end was cut by 1 base, the J end by 0 bases, with 10 bases between. The chain's CDR3 is CASSLGRRHSYEQYF. In nucleotides, the CDR3 is TGTGCCAGCAGTTTAGGTCGACGGCACTCCTACGAGCAGTACTTC.

As for this clonotype: Germline is not matched at one junction end, which may reflect a read error. The V and J genes are TRBV7-7 and TRBJ1-1; 7 positions match TRBD1. This CDR3 region has 11 residues. Germline assignment: CDR1 SSHAT and CDR2 FNYEAQ (reference sequence). The CDR3 DNA reads TGTGCTAGCAGCTTGTTGACAGGGGCTTTCTTT. It is translated as CASSLLTGAFF.

This clonotype was seen a few times. The rearrangement uses TRBV29-1 and TRBJ2-3; TRBD2 might be the D (6 bases). CDR1 and CDR2 from the germline V gene are SQVTM and ANQGSEA. The ends were cut back, 5 bases at V and 1 base at J, with 25 bases in the middle. The CDR3 runs to 18 residues. CDR3 loop: CSVFRDLPTQEGTDTQYF. In DNA, the CDR3 is TGCAGCGTTTTTCGGGACTTGCCGACTCAGGAGGGCACAGATACGCAGTATTTT.

This clonotype has only a few counts. The J gene is TRBJ1-1, the V gene TRBV29-1; D gene unclear. Germline-derived CDR1 and CDR2 are SQVTM and ANQGSEA. Trimming stripped 1 base from V and 5 bases from J, with 14 bases between. The CDR3 is 14 amino acids. The CDR3 loop is CSVEGGWGGTEAFF. In DNA, the CDR3 is TGCAGCGTTGAAGGAGGTTGGGGAGGAACTGAAGCTTTCTTT.

Turning to this clonotype: Germline is not matched at one junction end, which may reflect a read error. V gene TRBV6-5 combines with J gene TRBJ2-1; tentatively, D is TRBD1 or TRBD2 (6 bases each). Germline CDR1 MNHEY, CDR2 SVGAGI. CDR3 size: 18 residues. The CDR3 is CASNYSFGFGGHGNEQFF. DNA of the CDR3: TGTGCCAGCAATTACTCCTTCGGTTTCGGGGGCCACGGCAATGAGCAGTTCTTC.

The genes are TRBV20-1 and TRBJ2-1, with a weak D call TRBD2 (5 bases). CDR1 DFQATT and CDR2 SNEGSKA come from the germline V gene (reference sequence). V was clipped by 4 bases and J by 5 bases, with 15 bases between them. The CDR3 is made up of 14 amino acids. The CDR3 nucleotides are TGCAGTGCTACAGACTACCTGACGAACAATGAGCAGTTCTTC. As protein: CSATDYLTNNEQFF.